This T cell receptor (beta chain) was observed in a study of cytomegalovirus exposure and HLA in healthy donors. PCR involved 60 Vbeta and 13 Jbeta primers. The protocol was immunoSEQ multiplex PCR, while the TCRdb copy is restricted to in-frame clones and leaves out a portion. The repertoire holds some 160,000 clones, with about 78% as singletons. Regarding the study as a whole: Data from an earlier analysis indicated that most TCR beta V segments were productive either about 87% or about 30% of the time. In a later analysis, TCR beta V- and J-gene trimming showed a link to a missense DCLRE1C variant. TCR beta sequences reportedly predicted most subjects' HLA-A and HLA-B alleles accurately.

The CDR3 runs to 15 residues. V shed 6 bases, J shed 7 bases, and the junction held 10 bases outside the gene matches. Per germline, CDR1 MDHEN and CDR2 SYDVKM. About this clone itself: Its cognate antigen is unknown.

Sequenced: PBMCs. This TCR derives from a male donor in good health and CMV-seronegative. This sequence joins TRBV28 and TRBJ2-1, with TRBD1 matching over 9 bases. DNA of the CDR3: TGTGCCAGCAGCCTAAAAGGGACAGGGTGGAATGAGCAGTTCTTC. Its translation: CASSLKGTGWNEQFF.